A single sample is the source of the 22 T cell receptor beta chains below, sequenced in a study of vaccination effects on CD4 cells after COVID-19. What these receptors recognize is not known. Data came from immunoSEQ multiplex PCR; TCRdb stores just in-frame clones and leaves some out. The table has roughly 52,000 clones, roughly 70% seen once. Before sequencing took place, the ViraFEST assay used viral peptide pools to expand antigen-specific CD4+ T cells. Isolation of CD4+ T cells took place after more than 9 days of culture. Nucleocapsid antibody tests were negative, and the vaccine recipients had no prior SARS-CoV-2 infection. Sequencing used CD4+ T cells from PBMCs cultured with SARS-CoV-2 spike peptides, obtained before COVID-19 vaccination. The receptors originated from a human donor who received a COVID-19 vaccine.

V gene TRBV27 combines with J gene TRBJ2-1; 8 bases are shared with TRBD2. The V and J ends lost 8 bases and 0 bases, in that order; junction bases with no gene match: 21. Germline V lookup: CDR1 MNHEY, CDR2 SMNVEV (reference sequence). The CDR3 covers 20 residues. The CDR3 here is CASSPRGGLAPLSSYNEQFF. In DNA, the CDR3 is TGTGCCAGCTCTCCCCGGGGCGGACTAGCCCCCTTGAGCTCCTACAATGAGCAGTTCTTC.

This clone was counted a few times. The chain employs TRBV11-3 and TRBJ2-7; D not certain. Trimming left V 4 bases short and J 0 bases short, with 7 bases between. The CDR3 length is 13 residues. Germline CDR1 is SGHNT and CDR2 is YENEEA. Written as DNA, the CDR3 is TGTGCCAGCAGCTCCGAGAGCTCCTACGAGCAGTACTTC. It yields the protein CASSSESSYEQYF.

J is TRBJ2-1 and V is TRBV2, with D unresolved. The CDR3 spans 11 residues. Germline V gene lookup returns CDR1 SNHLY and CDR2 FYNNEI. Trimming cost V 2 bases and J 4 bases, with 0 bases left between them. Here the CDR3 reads CASSEYNEQFF. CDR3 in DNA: TGTGCCAGCAGTGAATACAATGAGCAGTTCTTC.

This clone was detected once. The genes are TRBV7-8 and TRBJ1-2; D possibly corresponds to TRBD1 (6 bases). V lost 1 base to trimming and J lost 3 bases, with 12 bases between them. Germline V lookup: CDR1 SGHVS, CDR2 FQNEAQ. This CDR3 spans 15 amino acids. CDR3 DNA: TGTGCCAGCAGCTTAGGAGGGGGGCGAGACTATGGCTACACCTTC. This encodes CASSLGGGRDYGYTF.

In nucleotides, the CDR3 is TGTGCCTGGACCCGGACAGGGAACTATGGCTACACCTTC. It codes for CAWTRTGNYGYTF. This rearrangement joins TRBV30 to TRBJ1-2; TRBD1 matches 8 bases. Germline lookup yields CDR1 GTSNPN and CDR2 SVGIG (reference sequence). Trimming took 4 bases from V and 2 from J; bases not matched to a gene: 3. The CDR3 spans 13 residues.

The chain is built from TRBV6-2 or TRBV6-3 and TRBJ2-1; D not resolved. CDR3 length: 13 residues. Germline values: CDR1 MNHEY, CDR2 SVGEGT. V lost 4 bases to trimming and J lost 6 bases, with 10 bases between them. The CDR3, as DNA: TGTGCCAGCAGTTCCCGACGGGCCAATGAGCAGTTCTTC. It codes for CASSSRRANEQFF.

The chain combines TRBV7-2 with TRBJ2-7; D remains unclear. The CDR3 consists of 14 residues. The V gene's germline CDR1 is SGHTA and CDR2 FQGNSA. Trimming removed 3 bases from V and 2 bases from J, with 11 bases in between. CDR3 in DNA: TGTGCCAGCAGCTTTGCAGCAGGCACCTACGAGCAGTACTTC. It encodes CASSFAAGTYEQYF.

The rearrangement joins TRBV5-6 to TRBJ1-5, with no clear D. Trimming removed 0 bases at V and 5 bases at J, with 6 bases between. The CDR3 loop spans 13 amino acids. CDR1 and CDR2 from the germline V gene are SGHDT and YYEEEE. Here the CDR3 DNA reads TGTGCCAGCAGCTTGGCCGGCGATCAGCCCCAGCATTTT. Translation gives CASSLAGDQPQHF.

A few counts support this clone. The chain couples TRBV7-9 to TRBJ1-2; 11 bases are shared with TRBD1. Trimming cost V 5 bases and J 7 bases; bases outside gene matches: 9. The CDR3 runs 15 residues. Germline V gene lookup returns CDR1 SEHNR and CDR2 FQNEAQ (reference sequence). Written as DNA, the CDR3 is TGTGCCAGCAGCCGAGACCGGGACAGGGGGACTGGCTACACCTTC. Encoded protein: CASSRDRDRGTGYTF. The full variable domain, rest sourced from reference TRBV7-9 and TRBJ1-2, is DTGVSQNPRHKITKRGQNVTFRCDPISEHNRLYWYRQTLGQGPEFLTYFQNEAQLEKSRLLSDRFSAERPKGSFSTLEIQRTEQGDSAMYLCASSRDRDRGTGYTFGSGTRLTVV.

In DNA form, the CDR3 reads TGTGCCAGCAGCCACAGGAAGGCGAACACTGAAGCTTTCTTT. Translating it yields CASSHRKANTEAFF. The chain has TRBV16 and TRBJ1-1; the D is unclear. This CDR3 has 14 residues. Germline V gene lookup returns CDR1 KGHSY and CDR2 FQNENV. Trimming cost V 3 bases and J 1 base, with 9 bases left between them.

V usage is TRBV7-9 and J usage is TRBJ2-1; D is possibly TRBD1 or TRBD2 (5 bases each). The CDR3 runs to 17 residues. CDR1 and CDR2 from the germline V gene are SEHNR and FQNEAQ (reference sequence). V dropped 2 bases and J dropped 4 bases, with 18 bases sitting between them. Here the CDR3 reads CASSLTSWGRGYNEQFF. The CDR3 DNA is TGTGCCAGCAGCTTAACTTCCTGGGGGAGAGGTTACAATGAGCAGTTCTTC.

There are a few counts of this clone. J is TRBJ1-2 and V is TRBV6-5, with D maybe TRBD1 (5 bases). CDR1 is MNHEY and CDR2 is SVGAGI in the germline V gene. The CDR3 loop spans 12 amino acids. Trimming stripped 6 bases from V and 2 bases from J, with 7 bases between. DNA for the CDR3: TGTGCCAGCAGGGACAACAACTATGGCTACACCTTC. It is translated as CASRDNNYGYTF.

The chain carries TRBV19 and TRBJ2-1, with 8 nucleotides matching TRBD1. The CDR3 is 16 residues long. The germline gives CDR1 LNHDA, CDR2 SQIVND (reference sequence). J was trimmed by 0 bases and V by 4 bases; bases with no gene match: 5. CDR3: CASSKDREYSYNEQFF. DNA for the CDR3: TGTGCCAGTAGTAAGGACAGGGAATACTCCTACAATGAGCAGTTCTTC.

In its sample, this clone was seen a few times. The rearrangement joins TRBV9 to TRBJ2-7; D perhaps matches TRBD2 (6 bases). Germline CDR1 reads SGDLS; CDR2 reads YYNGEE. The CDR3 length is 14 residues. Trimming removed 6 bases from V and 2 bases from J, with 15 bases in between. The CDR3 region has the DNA TGTGCCAGCAACTCCGGGACTCCGACCTACGAGCAGTACTTC. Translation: CASNSGTPTYEQYF. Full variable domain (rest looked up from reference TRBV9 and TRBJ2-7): DSGVTQTPKHLITATGQRVTLRCSPRSGDLSVYWYQQSLDQGLQFLIQYYNGEERAKGNILERFSAQQFPDLHSELNLSSLELGDSALYFCASNSGTPTYEQYFGPGTRLTVT.

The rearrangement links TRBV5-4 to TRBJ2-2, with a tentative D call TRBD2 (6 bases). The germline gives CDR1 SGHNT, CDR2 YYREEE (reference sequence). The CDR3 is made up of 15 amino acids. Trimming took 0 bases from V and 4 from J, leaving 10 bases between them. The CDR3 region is CASSLEAGSTGELFF. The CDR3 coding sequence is TGTGCCAGCAGCTTGGAAGCCGGGAGCACCGGGGAGCTGTTTTTT.

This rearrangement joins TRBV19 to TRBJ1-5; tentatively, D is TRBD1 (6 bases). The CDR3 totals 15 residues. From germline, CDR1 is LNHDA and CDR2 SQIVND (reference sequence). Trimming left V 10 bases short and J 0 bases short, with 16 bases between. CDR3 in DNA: TGTGCCACCAGGTGGGGGGCTAATAGCAATCAGCCCCAGCATTTT. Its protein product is CATRWGANSNQPQHF.

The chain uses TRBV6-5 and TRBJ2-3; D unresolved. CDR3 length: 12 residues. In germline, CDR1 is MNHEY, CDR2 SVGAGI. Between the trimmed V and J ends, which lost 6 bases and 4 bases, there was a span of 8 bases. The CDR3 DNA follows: TGTGCCAGCAGCCTAGAGTCAGATACGCAGTATTTT. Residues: CASSLESDTQYF.

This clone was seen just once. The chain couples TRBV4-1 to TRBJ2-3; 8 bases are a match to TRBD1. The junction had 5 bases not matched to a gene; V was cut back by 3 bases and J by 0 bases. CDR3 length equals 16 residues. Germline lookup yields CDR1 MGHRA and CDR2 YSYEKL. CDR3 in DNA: TGCGCCAGCAGCCAGGGAAGGGACAGGAGCACAGATACGCAGTATTTT. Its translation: CASSQGRDRSTDTQYF.

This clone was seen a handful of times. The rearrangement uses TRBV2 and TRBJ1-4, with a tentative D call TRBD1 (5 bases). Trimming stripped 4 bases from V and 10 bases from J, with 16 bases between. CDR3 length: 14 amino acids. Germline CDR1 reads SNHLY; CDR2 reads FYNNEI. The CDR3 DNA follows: TGTGCCAGCAGTGGTAGCCAGGGTAACGGAAAACTGTTTTTT. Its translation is CASSGSQGNGKLFF.

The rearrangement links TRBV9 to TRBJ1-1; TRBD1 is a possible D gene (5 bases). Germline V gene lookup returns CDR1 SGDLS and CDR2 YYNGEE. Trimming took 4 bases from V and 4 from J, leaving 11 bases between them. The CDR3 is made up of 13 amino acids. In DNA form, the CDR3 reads TGTGCCAGCAGCTGGGGGGACGGCACTGAAGCTTTCTTT. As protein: CASSWGDGTEAFF.

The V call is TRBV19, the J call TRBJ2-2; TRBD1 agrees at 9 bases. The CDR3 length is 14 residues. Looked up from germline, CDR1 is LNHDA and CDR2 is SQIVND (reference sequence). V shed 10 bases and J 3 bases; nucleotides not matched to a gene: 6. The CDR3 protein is CAIQQGADTGELFF. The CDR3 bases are TGTGCCATCCAACAGGGGGCCGACACCGGGGAGCTGTTTTTT. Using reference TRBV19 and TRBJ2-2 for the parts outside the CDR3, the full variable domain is DGGITQSPKYLFRKEGQNVTLSCEQNLNHDAMYWYRQDPGQGLRLIYYSQIVNDFQKGDIAEGYSVSREKKESFPLTVTSAQKNPTAFYLCAIQQGADTGELFFGEGSRLTVL.

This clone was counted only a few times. The CDR3: CAWSRDRGRSPLHF. Written as DNA, the CDR3 is TGTGCCTGGAGTAGGGACAGGGGACGGTCACCCCTCCACTTT. The rearrangement links TRBV30 to TRBJ1-6, with 10 bases matching TRBD1. V was pared by 2 bases and J by 10 bases, with 5 bases of the junction left unmatched. The germline CDR1 and CDR2 sequences are GTSNPN and SVGIG (reference sequence). The CDR3 has 14 amino acids.